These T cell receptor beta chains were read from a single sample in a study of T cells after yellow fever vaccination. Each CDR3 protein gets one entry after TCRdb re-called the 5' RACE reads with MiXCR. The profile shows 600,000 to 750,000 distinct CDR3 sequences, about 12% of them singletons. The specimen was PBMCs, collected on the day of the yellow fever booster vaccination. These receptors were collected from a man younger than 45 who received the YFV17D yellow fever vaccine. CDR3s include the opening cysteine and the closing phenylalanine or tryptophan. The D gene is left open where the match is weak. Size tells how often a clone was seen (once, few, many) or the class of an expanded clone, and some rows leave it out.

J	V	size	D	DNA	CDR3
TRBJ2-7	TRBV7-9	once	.	TGTGCCAGCAGCCAGGGTGAAGGGACGACTTTGGAACAGTACTTC	CASSQGEGTTLEQYF
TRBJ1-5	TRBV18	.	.	TGTGCCAGCTCACCCGACGGGGATCAGCCCCAGCATTTT	CASSPDGDQPQHF
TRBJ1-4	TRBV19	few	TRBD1	TGTGCCAGTAGGATTACAGGGGCAACTAATGAAAAACTGTTTTTT	CASRITGATNEKLFF
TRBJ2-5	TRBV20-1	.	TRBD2	TGCAGTTCTCCGGAGCCTAGCGGGATGGGCTGGGAGACCCAGTACTTC	CSSPEPSGMGWETQYF
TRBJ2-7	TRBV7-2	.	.	TGTGCCACCCCGATTAAGTCCTGGACCCCCTACGAGCAGTACTTC	CATPIKSWTPYEQYF
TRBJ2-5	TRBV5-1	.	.	TGCGCCAGCCGAAGGACTGCGGGTGCAGAGACCCAGTACTTC	CASRRTAGAETQYF
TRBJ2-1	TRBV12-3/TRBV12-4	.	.	TGTGCCAGCAGTCCGGGACACTTGAGCTCCTACAATGAGCAGTTCTTC	CASSPGHLSSYNEQFF
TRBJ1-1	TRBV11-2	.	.	TGTGCCAGCAGCCGCCTCCGGGGCACTGAAGCTTTCTTT	CASSRLRGTEAFF
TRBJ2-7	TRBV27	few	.	TGTGCCAGCAGTTTATTCGCTCGAGGGTCCTACGAGCAGTACTTC	CASSLFARGSYEQYF
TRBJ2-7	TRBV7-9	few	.	TGTGCCAGCACCCCCCACCACCAGGGAGAAGAGCAGTACTTC	CASTPHHQGEEQYF
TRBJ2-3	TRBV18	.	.	TGTGCCAGCTCACCGAGCCGGAGCACAGATACGCAGTATTTT	CASSPSRSTDTQYF
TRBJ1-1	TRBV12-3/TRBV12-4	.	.	TGTGCCAGCAGCAACTATCCGACAGGCGGCACTGAAGCTTTCTTT	CASSNYPTGGTEAFF
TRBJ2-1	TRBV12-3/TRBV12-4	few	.	TGTGCCAGCAGCCCCGACCCGATGACGGGTCCTTGGACGTTCTTC	CASSPDPMTGPWTFF